The rows below give T cell receptor beta chains drawn from one sample of a study of cytomegalovirus exposure and HLA in healthy donors. TCRdb's table, derived via immunoSEQ multiplex PCR, lists solely in-frame clones and lacks some. The sample has 95,000 to 150,000 clones; about 81% are singletons. The sequenced material came from PBMCs. These receptors originate from a young woman in good health and CMV-seronegative. Each CDR3 is given with its conserved first and last residue. A D gene is named only where the DNA matches it firmly. Size tells how often a clone was seen (once, few, many) or the class of an expanded clone, and some rows leave it out.

v_call	cdr3_length	d_call	clone_size	j_call	cdr3_nt	cdr3_aa
TRBV6-4	14	TRBD1	.	TRBJ1-5	TGTGCCAGCAGTGAACAGGGGGGCAATCAGCCCCAGCATTTT	CASSEQGGNQPQHF
TRBV4-3	16	.	.	TRBJ2-7	TGCGCCAGCAGCCAAGACAGGGGAGTAAAATCCTACGAGCAGTACTTC	CASSQDRGVKSYEQYF
TRBV5-4	16	.	.	TRBJ2-1	TGTGCCAGCAGCCCCCCCTCTCAACGACTATACAATGAGCAGTTCTTC	CASSPPSQRLYNEQFF
TRBV7-7	14	.	.	TRBJ2-7	TGTGCTAGCAGCTTAGCAGGGGTTGGCCACGAGCAGTACTTC	CASSLAGVGHEQYF
TRBV7-3	15	.	.	TRBJ1-6	TGTGCCAGCAGCTTAGGGCCCGGGCGGAGGTCACCCCTCCACTTT	CASSLGPGRRSPLHF
TRBV7-9	15	TRBD1	.	TRBJ1-3	TGTGCCAGCAGCTCGACAGGGGAGTCGGGAAACACCATATATTTT	CASSSTGESGNTIYF
TRBV2	14	.	.	TRBJ1-1	TGTGCCAGCAGCGTAGACAGTACGAACACTGAAGCTTTCTTT	CASSVDSTNTEAFF
TRBV4-3	15	.	once	TRBJ2-7	TGCGCCAGCAGCCAAGATAGACACCTCTCCTACGAGCAGTACTTC	CASSQDRHLSYEQYF
TRBV19	15	TRBD1	.	TRBJ1-5	TGTGCCAGTAGTCCCGGACCAGGGGGCGTTCAGCCCCAGCATTTT	CASSPGPGGVQPQHF
TRBV4-1	16	TRBD2	.	TRBJ2-1	TGCGCCAGCAGCCCTCCTAGCGGGAACTCCTACAATGAGCAGTTCTTC	CASSPPSGNSYNEQFF
TRBV7-2	16	.	.	TRBJ2-5	TGTGCCAGCAGCTTTCGCGGGGGCTCCACACAAGAGACCCAGTACTTC	CASSFRGGSTQETQYF
TRBV27	13	.	.	TRBJ1-1	TGTGCCAGCAGTTTCGAGATGAACACTGAAGCTTTCTTT	CASSFEMNTEAFF
TRBV12-5	20	.	.	TRBJ2-4	TGTGCTAGTGGTTTGGTCCCCGTTGCAATGGTGCGCGTAGCCAAAAACATTCAGTACTTC	CASGLVPVAMVRVAKNIQYF
TRBV11-3	15	.	.	TRBJ2-1	TGTGCCAGCAGCTTATTCGAGGCTTCGAACAATGAGCAGTTCTTC	CASSLFEASNNEQFF
TRBV7-9	16	TRBD1	.	TRBJ2-2	TGTGCCAGCAGCTTCGGACAGGGTTTTAGCACCGGGGAGCTGTTTTTT	CASSFGQGFSTGELFF